One sample yielded the 32 T cell receptor beta chains listed below, sequenced in a study of cytomegalovirus exposure and HLA in healthy donors. With 60 Vbeta and 13 Jbeta primers, the PCR was carried out. Sequenced by immunoSEQ multiplex PCR; TCRdb stores in-frame clones only, minus some. The sample lists roughly 140,000 clones, 60% to 80% occurring once. The sample comprised PBMCs. The source is a male donor in good health and CMV-seronegative.

This chain links TRBV2 with TRBJ2-5, with 8 bases aligning to TRBD2. V was clipped by 2 bases and J by 3 bases; unmatched bases: 11. CDR3 length: 17 residues. Germline values: CDR1 SNHLY, CDR2 FYNNEI. CDR3: CASSEIRVAGSKETQYF. The CDR3 DNA reads as TGTGCCAGCAGTGAAATAAGGGTAGCGGGATCTAAAGAGACCCAGTACTTC.

V usage is TRBV6-6 and J usage is TRBJ1-4; D gene uncertain. CDR3 length equals 13 residues. Germline V CDR1 and CDR2: MNHNY, SVGAGI (reference sequence). V lost 6 bases and J lost 5, with 10 bases in between. CDR3 in DNA: TGTGCCAGCAGCCCTAGAAAGAATGAAAAACTGTTTTTT. Its protein is CASSPRKNEKLFF.

This clone was seen a few times. The V and J genes are TRBV7-8 and TRBJ2-1; 9 positions agree with TRBD1. CDR3 length: 15 residues. The junction had 3 bases not matched to a gene; V was cut back by 4 bases and J by 2 bases. CDR1 is SGHVS and CDR2 is FQNEAQ in the germline V gene. The CDR3 loop is CASSSDRGTYNEQFF. DNA for the CDR3: TGTGCCAGCAGCTCGGACAGGGGAACCTACAATGAGCAGTTCTTC.

The chain employs TRBV19 and TRBJ1-5; D not resolved. This CDR3 region has 14 residues. CDR1 is LNHDA, CDR2 SQIVND, per germline (reference sequence). V was shortened by 4 bases and J by 0 bases, with 7 bases between the two germline ends. The CDR3 is CASSTYNSNQPQHF. CDR3 in DNA: TGTGCCAGTAGTACTTACAATAGCAATCAGCCCCAGCATTTT.

The chain combines TRBV7-3 with TRBJ2-1; D possibly corresponds to TRBD1 (7 bases). Trimming cost V 5 bases and J 10 bases, with 24 bases left between them. Germline CDR1 SGHTA, CDR2 FQGTGA. This CDR3 has 16 amino acids. Written as DNA, the CDR3 is TGTGCCAGCAGCCTCAGGGGGGCCCTAGGGTCTGGCGAGCAGTTCTTC. It codes for CASSLRGALGSGEQFF.

The rearrangement joins TRBV25-1 to TRBJ1-1; D perhaps matches TRBD1 (5 bases). The length of the CDR3 is 12 residues. Germline V CDR1 and CDR2: MGHDK, SYGVNS. V was trimmed by 6 bases and J by 1 base, leaving 6 bases between them. CDR3 region: CASSRENTEAFF. The DNA for the CDR3 is TGTGCCAGCAGCAGGGAGAACACTGAAGCTTTCTTT. The full variable domain, its missing parts supplied by reference TRBV25-1 and TRBJ1-1, is EADIYQTPRYLVIGTGKKITLECSQTMGHDKMYWYQQDPGMELHLIHYSYGVNSTEKGDLSSESTVSRIRTEHFPLTLESARPSHTSQYLCASSRENTEAFFGQGTRLTVV.

The V and J genes are TRBV6-5 and TRBJ2-3; 11 positions agree with TRBD2. The CDR3 runs 15 residues. Trimming at V came to 5 bases and at J to 5 bases, leaving 6 bases not matched to a gene. Germline lookup yields CDR1 MNHEY and CDR2 SVGAGI. The CDR3 sequence is CASSRGLAGKDTQYF. The CDR3 coding sequence is TGTGCCAGCAGTCGCGGACTAGCGGGCAAAGATACGCAGTATTTT.

The CDR3 coding sequence is TGCGCCAGCAGCCACCTGGAGGGCTCCTACGAGCAGTACTTC. Protein sequence: CASSHLEGSYEQYF. The V and J genes are TRBV4-1 and TRBJ2-7, with D possibly TRBD2 on 6 matching bases. From germline, CDR1 is MGHRA and CDR2 YSYEKL. V was shortened by 3 bases and J by 0 bases, with 9 bases between the two germline ends. CDR3 length: 14 amino acids.

The V call is TRBV5-1, the J call TRBJ2-7; possible D gene TRBD2, 6 bases. CDR1 SGHRS and CDR2 YFSETQ come from the germline V gene. The CDR3 length is 13 residues. V was clipped by 4 bases and J by 3 bases, with 11 bases between them. As DNA, the CDR3 is TGCGCCAGCAGCCAGGGCGGGAACTACGAGCAGTACTTC. Its protein product is CASSQGGNYEQYF.

The CDR3 region is CASSLVGGGSSYEQYF. The DNA of the CDR3 is TGTGCCAGCAGCTTAGTTGGTGGGGGGAGCTCCTACGAGCAGTACTTC. The chain combines TRBV7-2 with TRBJ2-7, with D maybe TRBD2 (6 bases). Trimming pared 1 base from V and 0 bases from J, leaving 13 bases between. In germline, CDR1 is SGHTA, CDR2 FQGNSA. The CDR3 sequence is 16 residues long. The full variable domain, with the rest looked up from reference TRBV7-2 and TRBJ2-7, is GAGVSQSPSNKVTEKGKDVELRCDPISGHTALYWYRQSLGQGLEFLIYFQGNSAPDKSGLPSDRFSAERTGGSVSTLTIQRTQQEDSAVYLCASSLVGGGSSYEQYFGPGTRLTVT.

This chain uses TRBV12-1 with TRBJ2-1; the table's D call of TRBD2 was not tested on the DNA. TRBV12-1 is reported as a pseudogene. The CDR3 consists of 18 residues. The CDR3 spells CASSLGLAGLWPYNEQFF. The CDR3 region has the DNA TGTGCCAGCAGCTTAGGACTAGCGGGACTGTGGCCCTACAATGAGCAGTTCTTC.

V usage is TRBV30 and J usage is TRBJ2-2; D is uncertain. This CDR3 contains 14 residues. CDR1 and CDR2 from the germline V gene are GTSNPN and SVGIG (reference sequence). The germline V and J ends were trimmed by 1 base and 5 bases, with 11 bases remaining between them. The CDR3 coding sequence is TGTGCCTGGAGTGCCGGAGAAGAGACCGGGGAGCTGTTTTTT. Protein sequence: CAWSAGEETGELFF.

The chain couples TRBV5-6 to TRBJ1-1; 8 bases align to TRBD1. Germline CDR1 is SGHDT and CDR2 is YYEEEE. CDR3 length: 17 amino acids. Trimming removed 1 base from V and 4 bases from J; junction bases left unmatched: 12. CDR3 in amino acids: CASSLLWTGPQGTEAFF. The CDR3 DNA sequence: TGTGCCAGCAGCTTGCTCTGGACAGGGCCTCAGGGCACTGAAGCTTTCTTT. Complete variable domain (other parts from reference TRBV5-6 and TRBJ1-1): DAGVTQSPTHLIKTRGQQVTLRCSPKSGHDTVSWYQQALGQGPQFIFQYYEEEERQRGNFPDRFSGHQFPNYSSELNVNALLLGDSALYLCASSLLWTGPQGTEAFFGQGTRLTVV.

This chain connects TRBV7-7 to TRBJ2-3; 8 nucleotides agree with TRBD2. The CDR3 is made up of 18 amino acids. Trimming cost V 6 bases and J 3 bases; bases outside gene matches: 17. Germline CDR1 SSHAT, CDR2 FNYEAQ (reference sequence). CDR3: CASSPGRVAGGVTDTQYF. For the CDR3, the DNA is TGTGCCAGCAGTCCAGGGAGGGTGGCGGGGGGCGTAACAGATACGCAGTATTTT.

This clone was seen a few times. Different DNA sequences within this sample yield the same CDR3. This rearrangement joins TRBV29-1 to TRBJ2-2; 8 positions agree with TRBD1. Germline trimming cut 6 bases from V and 1 base from J; bases unmatched to any gene: 1. CDR3 length equals 13 residues. Germline V gene lookup returns CDR1 SQVTM and CDR2 ANQGSEA. The CDR3 spells CSVGTGNTGELFF. The CDR3 nucleotides read TGCAGCGTGGGGACAGGGAACACCGGGGAGCTGTTTTTT.

This clone turned up a few times. V gene TRBV9 combines with J gene TRBJ2-1, with 7 bases aligning to TRBD2. The ends lost 4 bases at V and 0 bases at J; junction bases unmatched: 10. CDR1 and CDR2 from the germline V gene are SGDLS and YYNGEE. The CDR3 length is 17 residues. CDR3 coding DNA: TGTGCCAGCAGCCCTCGGCTAGCGGTGAGCTCCTACAATGAGCAGTTCTTC. It encodes CASSPRLAVSSYNEQFF.

The chain links TRBV7-6 to TRBJ1-1; no clear D gene. The CDR3 extends over 15 amino acids. V lost 0 bases and J 0 bases, leaving 8 bases between the germline ends. CDR1 and CDR2 from the germline V gene are SGHVS and FNYEAQ. In nucleotides, the CDR3 is TGTGCCAGCAGCTTAGCTCCTCAGATGAACACTGAAGCTTTCTTT. It specifies CASSLAPQMNTEAFF. The full variable domain, with the rest looked up from reference TRBV7-6 and TRBJ1-1, is GAGVSQSPRYKVTKRGQDVALRCDPISGHVSLYWYRQALGQGPEFLTYFNYEAQQDKSGLPNDRFSAERPEGSISTLTIQRTEQRDSAMYRCASSLAPQMNTEAFFGQGTRLTVV.

V usage is TRBV9 and J usage is TRBJ1-3, with a weak D call TRBD1 (6 bases). Trimming took 3 bases from V and 4 from J, leaving 11 bases between them. Germline V gives CDR1 SGDLS, CDR2 YYNGEE. CDR3 length: 14 amino acids. The CDR3 DNA reads as TGTGCCAGCAGCGCCGCAGGGGCGGGAAACACCATATATTTT. This translates into CASSAAGAGNTIYF.

This clone was counted only a few times. The chain has TRBV6-4 and TRBJ2-1; 10 bases map to TRBD1. The CDR3 consists of 16 residues. The V gene end was trimmed by 2 bases and the J gene end by 1 base; junction bases not matched to a gene: 2. Germline V lookup: CDR1 MRHNA, CDR2 SNTAGT. CDR3 DNA: TGTGCCAGCAGTGACAGGGGACAGGGGTCCTACAATGAGCAGTTCTTC. The encoded protein is CASSDRGQGSYNEQFF.

The chain links TRBV2 to TRBJ1-4, with D possibly matching TRBD1 (6 bases). Trimming shortened V by 6 bases and J by 4 bases, and 15 bases separated the two germline ends. The CDR3 is 15 amino acids. Germline CDR1 and CDR2: SNHLY and FYNNEI. The CDR3 region has the DNA TGTGCCAGCAGGGCAGGGGACATCTTTAATGAAAAACTGTTTTTT. It translates to CASRAGDIFNEKLFF.

The rearrangement joins TRBV7-6 to TRBJ1-2; D is ambiguous. V gave up 5 bases and J gave up 7 bases, with 11 bases separating them. Looked up from germline, CDR1 is SGHVS and CDR2 is FNYEAQ. CDR3 length: 12 amino acids. The CDR3 is CASSPMGSGYTF. The CDR3 DNA sequence: TGTGCCAGCAGCCCCATGGGGAGTGGCTACACCTTC. Using reference TRBV7-6 and TRBJ1-2 for the parts outside the CDR3, the full variable domain is GAGVSQSPRYKVTKRGQDVALRCDPISGHVSLYWYRQALGQGPEFLTYFNYEAQQDKSGLPNDRFSAERPEGSISTLTIQRTEQRDSAMYRCASSPMGSGYTFGSGTRLTVV.

The chain recombines TRBV9 with TRBJ2-2, with 8 bases identical to TRBD2. This CDR3 has 15 amino acids. Germline V gene sequence: CDR1 SGDLS, CDR2 YYNGEE. The V and J ends lost 3 bases and 3 bases, in that order; junction bases with no gene match: 4. CDR3 sequence (DNA): TGTGCCAGCAGCGCTAGCGGGTTGGACACCGGGGAGCTGTTTTTT. It yields the protein CASSASGLDTGELFF.

This chain uses TRBV27 with TRBJ2-6; 7 bases are a match to TRBD1. Germline CDR1 and CDR2: MNHEY and SMNVEV (reference sequence). J gave up 2 bases and V 5 bases, and 6 bases lay outside the gene matches. CDR3 length: 16 amino acids. CDR3 coding DNA: TGTGCCAGCAGTCGACAGGGTTTGGCTGGGGCCAACGTCCTGACTTTC. It yields the protein CASSRQGLAGANVLTF. Full variable domain (missing parts from reference TRBV27 and TRBJ2-6): EAQVTQNPRYLITVTGKKLTVTCSQNMNHEYMSWYRQDPGLGLRQIYYSMNVEVTDKGDVPEGYKVSRKEKRNFPLILESPSPNQTSLYFCASSRQGLAGANVLTFGAGSRLTVL.

The rearrangement links TRBV27 to TRBJ1-2; weak D call: TRBD1 (6 bases). The V end was cut by 6 bases, the J end by 3 bases, with 20 bases between. Germline lookup yields CDR1 MNHEY and CDR2 SMNVEV (reference sequence). This CDR3 has 16 residues. The CDR3: CASSPSRGGADYGYTF. The CDR3 DNA follows: TGTGCCAGCAGCCCCTCCCGGGGGGGCGCTGACTATGGCTACACCTTC.

This clone was recorded once. The chain links TRBV11-2 to TRBJ2-1, with 10 bases identical to TRBD2. CDR1 and CDR2 from the germline V gene are SGHAT and FQNNGV. The CDR3 consists of 16 residues. Trimming removed 0 bases from V and 4 bases from J; junction bases left unmatched: 3. The CDR3 DNA reads as TGTGCCAGCAGCTTAGATTCGGGACTAGCGTACAATGAGCAGTTCTTC. It translates to CASSLDSGLAYNEQFF. Together with reference TRBV11-2 and TRBJ2-1, the CDR3 gives the full variable domain: EAGVAQSPRYKIIEKRQSVAFWCNPISGHATLYWYQQILGQGPKLLIQFQNNGVVDDSQLPKDRFSAERLKGVDSTLKIQPAKLEDSAVYLCASSLDSGLAYNEQFFGPGTRLTVL.

The chain joins TRBV30 to TRBJ2-1; TRBD2 is a possible D gene (6 bases). V was pared by 0 bases and J by 9 bases, with 12 bases between. Per the germline V gene, CDR1 is GTSNPN and CDR2 is SVGIG (reference sequence). CDR3 length: 13 amino acids. This chain's CDR3 is CAWSVLGGGEQFF. The CDR3 nucleotides are TGTGCCTGGAGTGTACTTGGGGGAGGTGAGCAGTTCTTC.

Concerning this clone: Germline and junction disagree at one end, which may indicate a read error. The same CDR3 also results from other DNA sequences found in this sample. The chain is built from TRBV9 and TRBJ1-6; the D gene is possibly TRBD1 (5 bases). Germline V CDR1 and CDR2: SGDLS, YYNGEE. The CDR3 has 14 amino acids. CDR3 sequence: CASSASGSNSPLHF. CDR3 DNA sequence: TGTGCCAGCAGCGCCTCAGGGTCGAATTCACCCCTCCATTTT.

CDR3 nucleotide sequence: TGTGCCAGCAGCTTAGGACGAGTACGGGCGAACACCGGGGAGCTGTTTTTT. This encodes CASSLGRVRANTGELFF. The chain has TRBV13 and TRBJ2-2, with D hard to call. The CDR3 consists of 17 residues. The V end was cut by 0 bases, the J end by 0 bases, with 11 bases between. Germline CDR1 is PRHDT and CDR2 is FYEKMQ (reference sequence).

A remark on this clone: A junction end diverges from the germline sequence, so it may reflect a read error. The chain joins TRBV7-9 to TRBJ1-1, with a possible D match to TRBD1 (5 bases). Per the germline V gene, CDR1 is SEHNR and CDR2 is FQNEAQ (reference sequence). This CDR3 is built from 15 residues. CDR3 loop: CSSSSGDYSNTEAFF. The CDR3 DNA sequence: TGTTCCAGCAGCTCCGGGGACTACTCGAACACTGAAGCTTTCTTT. Looking up the rest from reference TRBV7-9 and TRBJ1-1 gives the full variable domain: DTGVSQNPRHKITKRGQNVTFRCDPISEHNRLYWYRQTLGQGPEFLTYFQNEAQLEKSRLLSDRFSAERPKGSFSTLEIQRTEQGDSAMYLCSSSSGDYSNTEAFFGQGTRLTVV.

This clone was detected only a few times. The chain links TRBV19 to TRBJ2-6; D might be TRBD1 (5 bases). V was trimmed by 5 bases and J by 2 bases, leaving 10 bases between them. Germline V gene sequence: CDR1 LNHDA, CDR2 SQIVND (reference sequence). The CDR3 loop spans 15 amino acids. CDR3 protein: CASSRQGTGANVLTF. DNA for the CDR3: TGTGCCAGTAGTCGGCAGGGTACTGGGGCCAACGTCCTGACTTTC.

With respect to this clone: The junction does not match germline at one end; this may be a read error. The chain employs TRBV7-9 and TRBJ1-2; the match to TRBD1 covers 9 bases. Germline CDR1 and CDR2: SEHNR and FQNEAQ (reference sequence). There are 15 residues in the CDR3. CDR3 amino acids: CSSSPPGQGNYGYTF. CDR3 nucleotides: TGTTCCAGCAGCCCGCCGGGACAGGGAAACTATGGCTACACCTTC.

This clone was seen just once. At one of its ends the junction is not consistent with the germline gene, which may arise from a read error. This chain uses TRBV7-9 with TRBJ2-7, with TRBD1 matching over 10 bases. The germline V gene has CDR1 SEHNR and CDR2 FQNEAQ (reference sequence). CDR3 length: 16 amino acids. The chain's CDR3 is CSSSLALRGQGDEQYF. DNA of the CDR3: TGTTCCAGCAGCTTAGCGCTAAGAGGACAGGGGGACGAGCAGTACTTC.